The 26 T cell receptor beta chains below all came from one sample that was sequenced in a study of shared clonotypes between healthy human individuals. Profiling relied on immunoSEQ multiplex PCR, and the TCRdb table lists in-frame clones only, not all of them. Among approximately 460,000 clones listed, approximately 71% were seen once. Source material: PBMCs. Source of these receptors: a woman between 35 and 50 years old in good health. Some clones in this sample may be carry-over from other donors' samples.

Points on this clone: The junction does not match germline at one end; this may be a read error. The V call is TRBV28, the J call TRBJ2-7; 10 bases agree with TRBD2. This CDR3 has 14 residues. Germline V gene lookup returns CDR1 MDHEN and CDR2 SYDVKM. Written as DNA, the CDR3 is TGTGCCAGCAGCCGTAGCGGGGGGCCCTACGAGCAGTGCTTC. This sequence encodes CASSRSGGPYEQCF.

The sample holds a few counts of this clone. The chain joins TRBV7-3 to TRBJ2-3; no clear D. Germline loops: CDR1 SGHTA, CDR2 FQGTGA. This CDR3 has 14 amino acids. The V and J ends lost 5 bases and 2 bases respectively, with 11 bases between them. CDR3 nucleotide sequence: TGTGCCAGCAGCCTAAGGCCCGCCACAGATACGCAGTATTTT. Residues: CASSLRPATDTQYF.

The chain joins TRBV11-1 to TRBJ2-1, with D perhaps TRBD2 (6 bases). V gave up 3 bases and J gave up 7 bases, with 13 bases separating them. CDR1 and CDR2 from the germline V gene are SGHAT and FQDESV (reference sequence). The CDR3 contains 14 residues. The CDR3 DNA follows: TGTGCCAGCAGCTTCGGCGGGACTGAGAATGAGCAGTTCTTC. The encoded protein is CASSFGGTENEQFF.

A note on this clone: A far larger clone is just one base off, so this is likely a read error. The chain carries TRBV10-3 and TRBJ2-1, with unresolved D. V was shortened by 3 bases and J by 0 bases, with 6 bases between the two germline ends. The germline V gene encodes CDR1 ENHRY and CDR2 SYGVKD. The CDR3 sequence is 14 residues long. The CDR3 reads CAISEGNSYNEQFF. In nucleotides, the CDR3 is TGTGCCATCAGTGAAGGGAACTCCTACAATGAGCAGTTCTTC.

The J gene is TRBJ2-1, the V gene TRBV5-1; 7 bases are shared with TRBD2. Germline V gene lookup returns CDR1 SGHRS and CDR2 YFSETQ. The CDR3 is 17 amino acids. V lost 1 base, J lost 4 bases, and 11 bases stayed unmatched. CDR3 protein: CASSLLVGGSRYNEQFF. DNA for the CDR3: TGCGCCAGCAGCTTGCTTGTTGGCGGGAGTAGGTACAATGAGCAGTTCTTC.

The rearrangement uses TRBV29-1 and TRBJ2-2; a weak D match, TRBD2 (6 bases). Germline lookup yields CDR1 SQVTM and CDR2 ANQGSEA. This CDR3 comprises 13 residues. Trimming stripped 1 base from V and 8 bases from J, with 11 bases between. The CDR3 nucleotides are TGCAGCGTTGAAGCCACGGAGGGAGGGGAGCTGTTTTTT. Amino acid sequence: CSVEATEGGELFF.

The chain recombines TRBV27 with TRBJ1-1; tentative D call: TRBD1 (5 bases). This CDR3 has 12 residues. The germline CDR1 and CDR2 sequences are MNHEY and SMNVEV (reference sequence). The V gene lost 6 bases and the J gene lost 7 bases, with 12 bases spanning the gap. In DNA form, the CDR3 reads TGTGCCAGCAGCCTCAGGGTGGGTGAAGCTTTCTTT. Translating gives CASSLRVGEAFF.

This clone was seen a single time. The gene calls are TRBV7-2 and TRBJ1-1; D remains unclear. Between the trimmed V and J ends, which lost 2 bases and 3 bases, there was a span of 10 bases. This CDR3 is built from 14 residues. Germline V gene sequence: CDR1 SGHTA, CDR2 FQGNSA. The CDR3 spells CASSLIGVDTEAFF. The CDR3 DNA follows: TGTGCCAGCAGCTTAATTGGCGTGGACACTGAAGCTTTCTTT.

As for this clone: With a far larger clone one base away, a read error is the likely cause. The chain is built from TRBV30 and TRBJ2-5; D is unclear. The germline V and J ends were trimmed by 4 bases and 7 bases, with 13 bases remaining between them. Germline CDR1 is GTSNPN and CDR2 is SVGIG (reference sequence). This CDR3 region has 12 residues. The CDR3 nucleotides are TGTGCCTGGAATCGGGCGGAAGGGACCCAGTACTTC. It specifies CAWNRAEGTQYF.

The CDR3 sequence is CASSLAGTMNGYTF. The CDR3 DNA is TGTGCCAGCAGCTTGGCAGGGACCATGAATGGCTACACCTTC. The rearrangement joins TRBV5-5 to TRBJ1-2; possible D gene TRBD1, 5 bases. The germline V gene encodes CDR1 SGHKS and CDR2 YYEKEE (reference sequence). With 0 bases removed from V and 6 bases from J, the gap between germline ends came to 12 bases. The CDR3 length is 14 residues. Full variable domain (remainder filled in from reference TRBV5-5 and TRBJ1-2): DAGVTQSPTHLIKTRGQQVTLRCSPISGHKSVSWYQQVLGQGPQFIFQYYEKEERGRGNFPDRFSARQFPNYSSELNVNALLLGDSALYLCASSLAGTMNGYTFGSGTRLTVV.

The chain has TRBV9 and TRBJ2-5; the D is unclear. Per germline, CDR1 SGDLS and CDR2 YYNGEE. The V end lost 0 bases, the J end lost 0 bases, and 6 bases lay between the germline ends. This CDR3 has 14 residues. The CDR3 loop is CASSVGQNQETQYF. Written as DNA, the CDR3 is TGTGCCAGCAGCGTAGGTCAGAACCAAGAGACCCAGTACTTC. The full variable domain, its missing parts supplied by reference TRBV9 and TRBJ2-5, is DSGVTQTPKHLITATGQRVTLRCSPRSGDLSVYWYQQSLDQGLQFLIQYYNGEERAKGNILERFSAQQFPDLHSELNLSSLELGDSALYFCASSVGQNQETQYFGPGTRLLVL.

This clone was observed at least ten times. In nucleotides, the CDR3 is TGTGCCAGCAGTGAAGAGGGGGACAGGTATTCTGGCTATGAGCAGTTCTTC. Residues: CASSEEGDRYSGYEQFF. The chain joins TRBV2 to TRBJ2-1; TRBD1 matches 8 bases. The V gene's germline CDR1 is SNHLY and CDR2 FYNNEI. After removal of 1 base from V and 8 bases from J, the junction contained 13 bases not matched to a gene. This CDR3 contains 17 residues.

The chain has TRBV2 and TRBJ2-2, with D possibly being TRBD1 (6 bases). Trimming pared 2 bases from V and 5 bases from J, leaving 12 bases between. This CDR3 region has 15 residues. Germline loops: CDR1 SNHLY, CDR2 FYNNEI. The CDR3 sequence is CASSERAGVTGELFF. The CDR3 DNA reads as TGTGCCAGCAGTGAAAGGGCAGGGGTAACCGGGGAGCTGTTTTTT.

The chain employs TRBV2 and TRBJ2-1; 7 nucleotides line up with TRBD1. This CDR3 has 14 amino acids. With 5 bases clipped from V and 7 bases from J, the junction kept 8 bases outside the gene matches. Germline-derived CDR1 and CDR2 are SNHLY and FYNNEI. This CDR3 is CASSLRGTINEQFF. The DNA for the CDR3 is TGTGCCAGCAGTCTCAGGGGGACAATTAATGAGCAGTTCTTC.

About this clone itself: The junction departs from germline at one end; a sequencing error may be responsible. The chain uses TRBV27 and TRBJ2-7; D may be TRBD2 (5 bases). Germline V gene sequence: CDR1 MNHEY, CDR2 SMNVEV (reference sequence). The CDR3 loop spans 13 amino acids. The CDR3 loop reads CASSPLASHEQYF. CDR3 sequence (DNA): TGTGCCAGCAGTCCGCTAGCCTCCCACGAGCAGTACTTC.

The chain links TRBV14 to TRBJ2-5, with D hard to call. V was clipped by 0 bases and J by 5 bases, with 10 bases between them. Germline V gene sequence: CDR1 SGHDN, CDR2 FVKESK. This CDR3 region has 14 residues. In DNA form, the CDR3 reads TGTGCCAGCAGCCAAGATTGGGGTTGGGAGACCCAGTACTTC. Translating it yields CASSQDWGWETQYF.

Of note for this clone: The conserved phenylalanine or tryptophan is not found at the CDR3 terminus, so this likely reflects a read error. Because the CDR3's place on the DNA is in doubt, the DNA is left out and the CDR3 is given as listed by TCRdb. The V call is TRBV29-1, the J call TRBJ2-7; TRBD2, the table's D call, lacks a check against the DNA. The CDR3 sequence runs 11 residues, both termini included. Germline V gene data show CDR1 as SQVTM and CDR2 as ANQGSEA. CDR3 sequence reads: CSVLSGESSLL.

Note on this clone: A far more abundant clone sits one base away, making this likely a read error. The rearrangement joins TRBV10-3 to TRBJ2-7; TRBD1 is a possible D gene (5 bases). Germline CDR1 is ENHRY and CDR2 is SYGVKD. The CDR3 has 12 residues. CDR3 sequence: CAISREGYAQYF. CDR3 in DNA: TGTGCCATCAGCAGGGAAGGTTACGCGCAGTACTTC.

This clone was counted many times. This rearrangement joins TRBV28 to TRBJ2-1; 7 nucleotides agree with TRBD1. The germline CDR1 and CDR2 sequences are MDHEN and SYDVKM. V was pared by 2 bases and J by 6 bases, with 7 bases of the junction left unmatched. This CDR3 has 15 amino acids. The CDR3 DNA follows: TGTGCCAGCAGTTTAATTGATCGGGACAGCAATGAGCAGTTCTTC. As protein: CASSLIDRDSNEQFF.

This chain connects TRBV27 to TRBJ2-5; TRBD1 matches at 10 bases. Germline V CDR1 and CDR2: MNHEY, SMNVEV (reference sequence). V lost 5 bases, J lost 5 bases, and 14 bases stayed unmatched. The CDR3 spans 17 residues. CDR3 bases: TGTGCCAGCAGTCTATTTTCCCGCCAGGACAGGGGGGAGACCCAGTACTTC. Amino acids: CASSLFSRQDRGETQYF.

On this clone itself: Given a far larger clone just one base away, this is likely a sequencing read error. Different DNA sequences within this sample yield the same CDR3. This chain joins TRBV25-1 and TRBJ2-7, with TRBD2 matching 8 bases. CDR1 is MGHDK, CDR2 SYGVNS, per germline. The CDR3 has 12 amino acids. Written as DNA, the CDR3 is TGCGCCAGCAGTGCCGGGGGGGACGAGCAGTACTTC. Translating it yields CASSAGGDEQYF.

V gene TRBV28 combines with J gene TRBJ1-5, with D possibly TRBD1 on 6 matching bases. Trimming stripped 6 bases from V and 0 bases from J, with 9 bases between. The CDR3 totals 14 residues. Germline V gene lookup returns CDR1 MDHEN and CDR2 SYDVKM. The CDR3 DNA reads as TGTGCCAGCAGCCCAGGGGATAGCAATCAGCCCCAGCATTTT. It is translated as CASSPGDSNQPQHF.

In DNA form, the CDR3 reads TGTGCCAGCAGCCCCTGGGACAGGGGAAACTATGGCTACACCTTC. It yields the protein CASSPWDRGNYGYTF. The chain has TRBV11-2 and TRBJ1-2; 10 bases are shared with TRBD1. Looked up from germline, CDR1 is SGHAT and CDR2 is FQNNGV. With 5 bases clipped from V and 2 bases from J, the junction kept 5 bases outside the gene matches. There are 15 residues in the CDR3.

The chain combines TRBV4-3 with TRBJ1-4; no reliable D call. Trimming took off 8 bases at V and 8 bases at J, with 15 bases between the two ends. Looked up from germline, CDR1 is LGHNA and CDR2 is YSLEER. The CDR3 runs 13 residues. This CDR3 is CASGRREQEKLFF. The CDR3 nucleotides are TGCGCCAGCGGACGCCGGGAGCAGGAAAAACTGTTTTTT.

With respect to this clone: This is likely an artifact of a read error, given a far larger clone one base away. This CDR3 is also generated by other DNA sequences in the sample. The chain uses TRBV30 and TRBJ2-7, with TRBD1 matching 7 bases. The germline V gene encodes CDR1 GTSNPN and CDR2 SVGIG (reference sequence). After removal of 0 bases from V and 1 base from J, the junction contained 6 bases not matched to a gene. The CDR3 has 15 amino acids. This CDR3 reads CAWSVQGLESYEQYF. The CDR3 DNA sequence: TGTGCCTGGAGTGTACAGGGGTTAGAATCCTACGAGCAGTACTTC.

This clone came up once. The chain has TRBV4-2 and TRBJ1-2; 12 bases agree with TRBD1. V gave up 4 bases and J gave up 3 bases; unmatched junction bases: 6. This CDR3 spans 16 amino acids. Germline assignment: CDR1 LGHNA and CDR2 YNFKEQ. The CDR3 region has the DNA TGTGCCAGCAGCCGCGTGGGACAGGGGGCGGACTATGGCTACACCTTC. Protein product: CASSRVGQGADYGYTF.